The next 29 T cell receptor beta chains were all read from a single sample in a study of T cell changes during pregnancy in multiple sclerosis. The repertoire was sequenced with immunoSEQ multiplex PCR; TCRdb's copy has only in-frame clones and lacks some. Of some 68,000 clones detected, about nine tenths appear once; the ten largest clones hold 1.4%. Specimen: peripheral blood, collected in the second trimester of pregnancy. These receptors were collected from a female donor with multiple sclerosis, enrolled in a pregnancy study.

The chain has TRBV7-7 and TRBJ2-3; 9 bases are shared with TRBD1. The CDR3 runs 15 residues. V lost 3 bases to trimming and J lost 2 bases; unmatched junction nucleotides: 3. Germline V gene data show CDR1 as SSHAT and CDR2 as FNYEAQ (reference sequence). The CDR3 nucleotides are TGTGCCAGCAGCTTGGGACAGGGCCTCACAGATACGCAGTATTTT. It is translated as CASSLGQGLTDTQYF. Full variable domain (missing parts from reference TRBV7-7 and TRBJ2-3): GAGVSQSPRYKVTKRGQDVTLRCDPISSHATLYWYQQALGQGPEFLTYFNYEAQPDKSGLPSDRFSAERPEGSISTLTIQRTEQRDSAMYRCASSLGQGLTDTQYFGPGTRLTVL.

The CDR3: CASSPGQGYQPQHF. In DNA, the CDR3 is TGTGCCAGCAGCCCGGGACAGGGGTATCAGCCCCAGCATTTT. The rearrangement uses TRBV5-5 and TRBJ1-5; 10 positions match TRBD1. The CDR3 sequence is 14 residues long. J was trimmed by 5 bases and V by 4 bases; bases with no gene match: 3. Germline V gene data show CDR1 as SGHKS and CDR2 as YYEKEE (reference sequence).

The CDR3 coding sequence is TGTGCCAGCAGCTTAGCCCCAGGGGAGACCCAGTACTTC. Residues: CASSLAPGETQYF. The chain employs TRBV7-8 and TRBJ2-5; perhaps TRBD1 as D (5 bases). From germline, CDR1 is SGHVS and CDR2 FQNEAQ. Trimming removed 0 bases at V and 5 bases at J, with 7 bases between. The CDR3 length is 13 residues.

CDR3 sequence reads: CASTSLLESTDTQYF. In nucleotides, the CDR3 is TGTGCCAGCACCTCGCTCCTGGAGAGCACAGATACGCAGTATTTT. The V and J genes are TRBV5-6 and TRBJ2-3; no clear D. Germline CDR1 and CDR2: SGHDT and YYEEEE. CDR3 length: 15 residues. Between the trimmed V and J ends, which lost 6 bases and 0 bases, there was a span of 14 bases.

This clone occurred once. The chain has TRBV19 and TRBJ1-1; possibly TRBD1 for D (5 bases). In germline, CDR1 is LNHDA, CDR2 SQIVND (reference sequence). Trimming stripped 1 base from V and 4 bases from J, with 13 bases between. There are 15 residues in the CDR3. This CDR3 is CASSIGRGGVTEAFF. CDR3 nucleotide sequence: TGTGCCAGTAGTATAGGGCGGGGGGGGGTCACTGAAGCTTTCTTT.

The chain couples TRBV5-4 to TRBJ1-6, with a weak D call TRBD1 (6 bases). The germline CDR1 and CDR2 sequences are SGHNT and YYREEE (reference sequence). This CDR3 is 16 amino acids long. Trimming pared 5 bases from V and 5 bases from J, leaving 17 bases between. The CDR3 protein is CASRITPPGDNSPLHF. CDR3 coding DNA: TGTGCCAGCAGGATCACGCCGCCAGGGGATAATTCACCCCTCCACTTT.

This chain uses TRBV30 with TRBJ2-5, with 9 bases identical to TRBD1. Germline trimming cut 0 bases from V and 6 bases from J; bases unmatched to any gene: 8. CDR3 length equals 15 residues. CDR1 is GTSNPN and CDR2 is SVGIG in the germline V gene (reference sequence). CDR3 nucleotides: TGTGCCTGGAGTGTACAGGGACAGGGAGGGAAGACCCAGTACTTC. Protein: CAWSVQGQGGKTQYF.

The CDR3 is CASSYGLQEANYGYTF. Here the CDR3 DNA reads TGTGCCAGCAGTTACGGGTTACAAGAGGCTAACTATGGCTACACCTTC. This chain joins TRBV6-5 and TRBJ1-2; no clear D gene. The CDR3 is 16 residues long. Germline values: CDR1 MNHEY, CDR2 SVGAGI. V was shortened by 2 bases and J by 0 bases, with 13 bases between the two germline ends.

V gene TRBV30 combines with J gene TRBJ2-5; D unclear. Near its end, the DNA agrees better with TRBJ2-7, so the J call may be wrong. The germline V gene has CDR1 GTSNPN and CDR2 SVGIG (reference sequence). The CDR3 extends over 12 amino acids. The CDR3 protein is CAWSVRPYEQYF. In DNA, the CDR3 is TGTGCCTGGAGTGTGCGGCCCTACGAGCAGTACTTC.

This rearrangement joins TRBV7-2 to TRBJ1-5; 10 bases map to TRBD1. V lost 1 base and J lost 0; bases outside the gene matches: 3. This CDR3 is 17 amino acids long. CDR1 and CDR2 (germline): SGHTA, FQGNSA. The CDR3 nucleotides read TGTGCCAGCAGCTTAGGAGGACAGGGGGATAGCAATCAGCCCCAGCATTTT. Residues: CASSLGGQGDSNQPQHF.

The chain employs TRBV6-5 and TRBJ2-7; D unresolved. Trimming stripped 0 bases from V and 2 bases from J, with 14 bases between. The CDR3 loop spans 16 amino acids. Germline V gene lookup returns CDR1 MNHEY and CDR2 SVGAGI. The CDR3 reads CASSYSLLPTPYEQYF. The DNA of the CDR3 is TGTGCCAGCAGTTACTCCCTGCTACCAACCCCCTACGAGCAGTACTTC.

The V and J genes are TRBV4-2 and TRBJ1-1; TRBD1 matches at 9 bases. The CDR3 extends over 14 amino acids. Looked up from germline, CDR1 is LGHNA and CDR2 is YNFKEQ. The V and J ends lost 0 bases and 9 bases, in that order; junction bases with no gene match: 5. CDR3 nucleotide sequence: TGTGCCAGCAGCCAAGAAGGGGGACAGGGTAAAGCTTTCTTT. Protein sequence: CASSQEGGQGKAFF.

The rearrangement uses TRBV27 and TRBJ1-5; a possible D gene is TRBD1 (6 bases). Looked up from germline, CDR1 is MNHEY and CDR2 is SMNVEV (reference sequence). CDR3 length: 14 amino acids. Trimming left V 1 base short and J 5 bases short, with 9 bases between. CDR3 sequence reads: CASSLWAGDQPQHF. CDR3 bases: TGTGCCAGCAGTTTATGGGCAGGGGATCAGCCCCAGCATTTT.

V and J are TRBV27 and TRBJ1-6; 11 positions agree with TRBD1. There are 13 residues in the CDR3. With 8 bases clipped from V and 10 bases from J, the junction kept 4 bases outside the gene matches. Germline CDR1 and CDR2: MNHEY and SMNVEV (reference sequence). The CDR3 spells CASGQGAGSPLHF. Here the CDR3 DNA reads TGTGCCAGCGGACAGGGGGCTGGGTCACCCCTCCACTTT.

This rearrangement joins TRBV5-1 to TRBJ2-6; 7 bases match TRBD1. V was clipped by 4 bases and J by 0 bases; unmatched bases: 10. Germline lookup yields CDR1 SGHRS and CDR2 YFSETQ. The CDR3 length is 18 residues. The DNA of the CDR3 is TGCGCCAGCAGCCAGCGACAGGGTTCCCACTCTGGGGCCAACGTCCTGACTTTC. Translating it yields CASSQRQGSHSGANVLTF.

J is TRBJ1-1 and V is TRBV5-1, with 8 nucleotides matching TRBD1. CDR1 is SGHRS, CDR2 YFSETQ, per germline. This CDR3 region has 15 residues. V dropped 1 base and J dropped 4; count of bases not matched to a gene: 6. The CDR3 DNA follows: TGCGCCAGCAGCTTGTTGGAAACAGGGGGCACTGAAGCTTTCTTT. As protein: CASSLLETGGTEAFF.

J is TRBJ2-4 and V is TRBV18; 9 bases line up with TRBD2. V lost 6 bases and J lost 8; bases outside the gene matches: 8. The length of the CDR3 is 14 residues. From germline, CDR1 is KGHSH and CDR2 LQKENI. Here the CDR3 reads CASSLEAGGDIQYF. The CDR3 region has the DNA TGTGCCAGCTCCCTTGAAGCGGGGGGAGACATTCAGTACTTC. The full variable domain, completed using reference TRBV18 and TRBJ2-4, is NAGVMQNPRHLVRRRGQEARLRCSPMKGHSHVYWYRQLPEEGLKFMVYLQKENIIDESGMPKERFSAEFPKEGPSILRIQQVVRGDSAAYFCASSLEAGGDIQYFGAGTRLSVL.

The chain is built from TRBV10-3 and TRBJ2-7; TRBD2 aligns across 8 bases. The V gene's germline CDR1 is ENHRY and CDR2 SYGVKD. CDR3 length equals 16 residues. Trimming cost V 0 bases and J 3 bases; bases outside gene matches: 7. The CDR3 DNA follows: TGTGCCATCAGTGAGTCAAGAGCGGGAGCGAGCTACGAGCAGTACTTC. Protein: CAISESRAGASYEQYF.

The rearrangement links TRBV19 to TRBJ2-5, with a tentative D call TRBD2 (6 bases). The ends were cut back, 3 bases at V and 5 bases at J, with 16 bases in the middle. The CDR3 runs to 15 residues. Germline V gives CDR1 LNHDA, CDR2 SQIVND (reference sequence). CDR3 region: CASSMFGGREETQYF. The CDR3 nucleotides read TGTGCCAGTAGTATGTTTGGCGGTCGGGAGGAGACCCAGTACTTC.

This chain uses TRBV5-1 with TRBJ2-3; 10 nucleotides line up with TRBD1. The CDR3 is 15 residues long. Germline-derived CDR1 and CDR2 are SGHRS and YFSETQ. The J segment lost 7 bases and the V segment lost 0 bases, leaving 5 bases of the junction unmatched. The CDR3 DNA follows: TGCGCCAGCAGCTTGGCCGGACAGGGGGTGAATACGCAGTATTTT. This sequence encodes CASSLAGQGVNTQYF.

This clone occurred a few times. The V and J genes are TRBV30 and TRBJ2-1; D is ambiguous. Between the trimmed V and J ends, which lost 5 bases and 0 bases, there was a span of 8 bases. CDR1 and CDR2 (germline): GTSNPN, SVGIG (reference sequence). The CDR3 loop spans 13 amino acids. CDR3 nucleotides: TGTGCCTGGTTAAGTAGCTCCTACAATGAGCAGTTCTTC. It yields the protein CAWLSSSYNEQFF.

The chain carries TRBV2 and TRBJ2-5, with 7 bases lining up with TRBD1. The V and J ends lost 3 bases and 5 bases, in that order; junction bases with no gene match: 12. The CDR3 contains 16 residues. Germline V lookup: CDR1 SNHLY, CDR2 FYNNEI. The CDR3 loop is CASSDQRQGSGETQYF. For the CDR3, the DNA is TGTGCCAGCAGTGACCAGAGACAGGGTTCGGGGGAGACCCAGTACTTC.

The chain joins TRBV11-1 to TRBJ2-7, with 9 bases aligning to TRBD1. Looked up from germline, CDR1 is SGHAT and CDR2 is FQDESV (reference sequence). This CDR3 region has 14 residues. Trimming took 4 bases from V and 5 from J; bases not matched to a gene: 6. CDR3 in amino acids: CASSSGQGLDEQYF. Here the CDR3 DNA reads TGTGCCAGCAGCTCGGGACAGGGTCTGGACGAGCAGTACTTC.

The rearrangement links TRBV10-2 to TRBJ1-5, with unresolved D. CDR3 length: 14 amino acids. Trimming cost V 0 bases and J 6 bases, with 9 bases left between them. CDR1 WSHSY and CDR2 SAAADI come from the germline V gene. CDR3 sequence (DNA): TGCGCCAGCAGTGAGTCGGGAGGAGGTCAGCCCCAGCATTTT. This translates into CASSESGGGQPQHF.

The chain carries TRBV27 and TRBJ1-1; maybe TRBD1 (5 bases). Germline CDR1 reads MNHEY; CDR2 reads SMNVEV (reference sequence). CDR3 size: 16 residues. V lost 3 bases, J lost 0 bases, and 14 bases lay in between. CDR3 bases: TGTGCCAGCAGTTTGGTAGGCCAGGGTTTGAACACTGAAGCTTTCTTT. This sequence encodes CASSLVGQGLNTEAFF.

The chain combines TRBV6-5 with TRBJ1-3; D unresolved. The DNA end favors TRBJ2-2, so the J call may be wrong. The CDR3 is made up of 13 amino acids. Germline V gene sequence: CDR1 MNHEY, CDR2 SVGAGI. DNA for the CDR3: TGTGCCAGCAGCCGATCGAACACCGGGGAGCTGTTTTTT. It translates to CASSRSNTGELFF.

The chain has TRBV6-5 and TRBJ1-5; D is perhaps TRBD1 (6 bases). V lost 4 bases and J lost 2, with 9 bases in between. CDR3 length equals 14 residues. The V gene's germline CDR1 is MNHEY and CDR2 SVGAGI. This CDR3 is CASSLQGRNQPQHF. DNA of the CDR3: TGTGCCAGCAGTTTACAGGGTCGCAATCAGCCCCAGCATTTT.

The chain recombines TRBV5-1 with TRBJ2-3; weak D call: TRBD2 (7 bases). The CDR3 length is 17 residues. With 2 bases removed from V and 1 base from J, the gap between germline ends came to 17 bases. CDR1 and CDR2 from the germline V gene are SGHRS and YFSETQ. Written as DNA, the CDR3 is TGCGCCAGCAGCTTAGCCCTAGGGGGGGTAGGCACAGATACGCAGTATTTT. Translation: CASSLALGGVGTDTQYF.

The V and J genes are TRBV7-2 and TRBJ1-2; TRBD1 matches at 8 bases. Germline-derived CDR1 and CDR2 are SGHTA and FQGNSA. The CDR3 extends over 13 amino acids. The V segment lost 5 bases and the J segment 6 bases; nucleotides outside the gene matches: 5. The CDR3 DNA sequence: TGTGCCAGCAGCCCGGACAGGGAGCATGGCTACACCTTC. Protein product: CASSPDREHGYTF.